The 24 T cell receptor beta chains below all came from one sample that was sequenced in a study of human thymus T cells (dated by TCRdb to the early 2020s). Thymus tissue was collected as surgical resects that were removed during corrective cardiac surgery. The receptor library was made with the immunoSEQ multiplex PCR assay. As stored in TCRdb, this immuneACCESS dataset retains in-frame rearrangements with V and J assigned. A fraction of the clones does not appear; measured against another copy, unresolved V genes explain less than half of the discrepancy, and the remainder lacks a known reason. Within this sample are tens of thousands of clones, with around 95% of them counted one time only. About 0.03% of the sample belongs to the ten largest clones. The sequenced sample was thymus tissue. The receptors were gathered from a girl in the first two years of life with a congenital heart defect but otherwise immunologically healthy.

This chain uses TRBV6-1 with TRBJ1-4, with a possible D match to TRBD1 (6 bases). Trimming cost V 2 bases and J 10 bases, with 20 bases left between them. The V gene's germline CDR1 is MNHNS and CDR2 SASEGT. This CDR3 has 16 amino acids. In DNA form, the CDR3 reads TGTGCCAGCAGTGAACCCTACCTGACAGGAGGCCCAAAACTGTTTTTT. This sequence encodes CASSEPYLTGGPKLFF.

This clone was counted a few times. The genes are TRBV9 and TRBJ1-1; 7 bases are shared with TRBD1. The V gene's germline CDR1 is SGDLS and CDR2 YYNGEE. The CDR3 covers 14 residues. The V segment lost 5 bases and the J segment 3 bases; nucleotides outside the gene matches: 7. In DNA form, the CDR3 reads TGTGCCAGCAGTACCATGGACAGGCACACTGAAGCTTTCTTT. Amino acid sequence: CASSTMDRHTEAFF.

The CDR3 sequence is CASSLGDRDNQPQHF. CDR3 DNA sequence: TGTGCCAGCAGCTTGGGGGACAGGGACAATCAGCCCCAGCATTTT. This sequence joins TRBV5-6 and TRBJ1-5; 9 bases are a match to TRBD1. There are 15 residues in the CDR3. CDR1 SGHDT and CDR2 YYEEEE come from the germline V gene. The V and J ends lost 0 bases and 3 bases, in that order; junction bases with no gene match: 1.

This clone was counted once. V usage is TRBV27 and J usage is TRBJ2-6, with TRBD1 matching 7 bases. Germline loops: CDR1 MNHEY, CDR2 SMNVEV (reference sequence). This CDR3 is built from 16 residues. V lost 10 bases to trimming and J lost 1 base; unmatched junction nucleotides: 10. CDR3 residues: CATRLQGNSGANVLTF. As DNA, the CDR3 is TGTGCCACCAGGTTACAGGGGAATTCTGGGGCCAACGTCCTGACTTTC.

The rearrangement links TRBV11-1 to TRBJ2-1; 11 positions match TRBD2. The CDR3 covers 15 residues. With 5 bases clipped from V and 4 bases from J, the junction kept 4 bases outside the gene matches. From germline, CDR1 is SGHAT and CDR2 FQDESV (reference sequence). The CDR3, as DNA: TGTGCCAGCAGCCTCTGGACTAGCGGGTACAATGAGCAGTTCTTC. The encoded protein is CASSLWTSGYNEQFF.

This chain uses TRBV19 with TRBJ1-5; maybe TRBD1 (6 bases). This CDR3 region has 17 residues. V lost 5 bases, J lost 1 base, and 18 bases lay in between. Germline CDR1 LNHDA, CDR2 SQIVND (reference sequence). The CDR3, as DNA: TGTGCCAGTAGTTCCATGACAGGAGAACAAAGCAATCAGCCCCAGCATTTT. Its translation: CASSSMTGEQSNQPQHF.

The V call is TRBV30, the J call TRBJ1-1, with D perhaps TRBD1 (5 bases). The CDR3 runs 12 residues. V was cut by 3 bases and J by 5 bases, with 10 bases left in between. CDR1 GTSNPN and CDR2 SVGIG come from the germline V gene (reference sequence). The CDR3 nucleotides read TGTGCCTGGAGGCAAAGGGGAACTGAAGCTTTCTTT. It specifies CAWRQRGTEAFF.

The chain is built from TRBV4-3 and TRBJ2-7; D is perhaps TRBD1 (6 bases). CDR3 length: 18 amino acids. V lost 0 bases and J lost 0, with 18 bases in between. Germline loops: CDR1 LGHNA, CDR2 YSLEER. The CDR3 nucleotides read TGCGCCAGCAGCCAAGAAACCCCGACAGGCAAAGTCTCCTACGAGCAGTACTTC. This translates into CASSQETPTGKVSYEQYF.

The V call is TRBV30, the J call TRBJ2-4; D is perhaps TRBD2 (5 bases). There are 15 residues in the CDR3. Germline CDR1 reads GTSNPN; CDR2 reads SVGIG (reference sequence). The V end lost 3 bases, the J end lost 2 bases, and 14 bases lay between the germline ends. CDR3 nucleotide sequence: TGTGCCTGGAGACGCGTCGAGCGGACCAAAAACATTCAGTACTTC. Its protein is CAWRRVERTKNIQYF.

The V call is TRBV5-1, the J call TRBJ2-7; 8 bases fit TRBD2. The V and J ends lost 2 bases and 7 bases, in that order; junction bases with no gene match: 11. This CDR3 is 15 amino acids long. The germline CDR1 and CDR2 sequences are SGHRS and YFSETQ. The chain's CDR3 is CASSLLAVVPREQYF. Here the CDR3 DNA reads TGCGCCAGCAGCTTACTAGCGGTAGTCCCTAGGGAGCAGTACTTC.

The V and J genes are TRBV5-1 and TRBJ1-3; D unclear. This CDR3 contains 13 residues. The ends were cut back, 0 bases at V and 8 bases at J, with 9 bases in the middle. The germline V gene encodes CDR1 SGHRS and CDR2 YFSETQ. Here the CDR3 reads CASSLVREDTIYF. CDR3 nucleotide sequence: TGCGCCAGCAGCTTGGTCCGAGAGGACACCATATATTTT.

J is TRBJ1-3 and V is TRBV4-2; 7 bases are a match to TRBD1. The CDR3 sequence is 15 residues long. Trimming removed 0 bases from V and 4 bases from J; junction bases left unmatched: 3. Germline V lookup: CDR1 LGHNA, CDR2 YNFKEQ. The CDR3 sequence is CASSQDARGGNTIYF. The CDR3 DNA is TGTGCCAGCAGCCAAGACGCCAGGGGGGGAAACACCATATATTTT.

This chain joins TRBV4-2 and TRBJ1-1; no definite D call. The CDR3 is 16 residues long. Trimming removed 1 base at V and 1 base at J, with 13 bases between. In germline, CDR1 is LGHNA, CDR2 YNFKEQ. The CDR3 region has the DNA TGTGCCAGCAGCCAAGCCCTCTCGGGAGGGAACACTGAAGCTTTCTTT. Amino acids: CASSQALSGGNTEAFF.

The chain carries TRBV9 and TRBJ2-1; TRBD2 agrees at 11 bases. The germline V gene encodes CDR1 SGDLS and CDR2 YYNGEE. V was pared by 2 bases and J by 1 base, with 5 bases of the junction left unmatched. CDR3 length: 17 residues. Here the CDR3 DNA reads TGTGCCAGCAGCGTGTTAGCGGGAGGGCCTTCCTACAATGAGCAGTTCTTC. Its protein is CASSVLAGGPSYNEQFF.

The genes are TRBV7-6 and TRBJ1-3; D is unclear. Trimming left V 1 base short and J 7 bases short, with 8 bases between. Per the germline V gene, CDR1 is SGHVS and CDR2 is FNYEAQ. The CDR3 runs to 13 residues. CDR3 region: CASSLVHPNTIYF. For the CDR3, the DNA is TGTGCCAGCAGCTTAGTTCATCCGAACACCATATATTTT.

A few counts support this clone. Here the CDR3 DNA reads TGTGCCAGCTCACCACAACGCTCCTACGAGCAGTACTTC. Residues: CASSPQRSYEQYF. The V gene is TRBV18, the J gene TRBJ2-7; no firm D call. The germline V and J ends were trimmed by 1 base and 0 bases, with 4 bases remaining between them. The CDR3 spans 13 residues. Germline V gives CDR1 KGHSH, CDR2 LQKENI.

The chain recombines TRBV14 with TRBJ2-7; D assignment may be TRBD1 or TRBD2 (6 bases each). Germline CDR1 and CDR2: SGHDN and FVKESK. V was clipped by 4 bases and J by 7 bases, with 17 bases between them. This CDR3 region has 14 residues. The CDR3 DNA is TGTGCCAGCAGCCGATTCCGGGGGCTGGGGGAGCAGTACTTC. Translated, it gives CASSRFRGLGEQYF.

The V gene is TRBV18, the J gene TRBJ2-1; 7 nucleotides match TRBD2. The CDR3 has 13 residues. Germline CDR1 and CDR2: KGHSH and LQKENI. Losses at the gene ends were 3 bases for V and 8 bases for J; bases not matched to a gene: 4. The CDR3 sequence: CASSPGLVHEQFF. CDR3 DNA sequence: TGTGCCAGCTCACCTGGACTAGTGCATGAGCAGTTCTTC.

This sequence joins TRBV6-1 and TRBJ2-7; D ambiguous. V dropped 1 base and J dropped 2 bases, with 6 bases sitting between them. CDR3 size: 13 residues. CDR1 is MNHNS and CDR2 is SASEGT in the germline V gene. The CDR3 sequence is CASSEGPAYEQYF. DNA for the CDR3: TGTGCCAGCAGTGAAGGACCCGCCTACGAGCAGTACTTC.

The chain employs TRBV28 and TRBJ1-3; 9 bases are shared with TRBD1. Unmatched junction bases numbered 10, after V lost 4 bases and J lost 6 bases. The length of the CDR3 is 16 residues. Per the germline V gene, CDR1 is MDHEN and CDR2 is SYDVKM. This CDR3 reads CASSWGPPQGANTIYF. CDR3 DNA sequence: TGTGCCAGCAGTTGGGGGCCCCCACAGGGGGCAAACACCATATATTTT.

This clone occurred a few times. The chain employs TRBV19 and TRBJ1-1; D gene uncertain. Germline V lookup: CDR1 LNHDA, CDR2 SQIVND (reference sequence). Trimming removed 4 bases from V and 1 base from J, with 13 bases in between. This CDR3 has 15 amino acids. The CDR3 region is CASSTGKAKNTEAFF. CDR3 coding DNA: TGTGCCAGTAGTACCGGAAAAGCTAAGAACACTGAAGCTTTCTTT. The full variable domain, its missing parts supplied by reference TRBV19 and TRBJ1-1, is DGGITQSPKYLFRKEGQNVTLSCEQNLNHDAMYWYRQDPGQGLRLIYYSQIVNDFQKGDIAEGYSVSREKKESFPLTVTSAQKNPTAFYLCASSTGKAKNTEAFFGQGTRLTVV.

The J gene is TRBJ1-1, the V gene TRBV6-1; D is perhaps TRBD1 (5 bases). V gave up 3 bases and J gave up 3 bases, with 5 bases separating them. Looked up from germline, CDR1 is MNHNS and CDR2 is SASEGT. The CDR3 has 12 amino acids. The CDR3 nucleotides are TGTGCCAGCAGTGACAGGGACACTGAAGCTTTCTTT. As protein: CASSDRDTEAFF.

Only one count was recorded for this clone. The chain links TRBV15 to TRBJ2-6, with D unclear. Germline CDR1 LNHNV, CDR2 YYDKDF (reference sequence). The ends were cut back, 5 bases at V and 0 bases at J, with 14 bases in the middle. This CDR3 has 17 residues. The CDR3 here is CATSRGITASGANVLTF. The CDR3 bases are TGTGCCACCAGCCGAGGAATAACAGCCTCTGGGGCCAACGTCCTGACTTTC.

V is TRBV19 and J is TRBJ2-4; D is possibly TRBD1 or TRBD2 (5 bases each). The length of the CDR3 is 16 residues. V was shortened by 3 bases and J by 4 bases, with 16 bases between the two germline ends. The germline CDR1 and CDR2 sequences are LNHDA and SQIVND (reference sequence). The CDR3 DNA reads TGTGCCAGTAGTATCTCAAACCCCGGGACGAAAAACATTCAGTACTTC. Its protein product is CASSISNPGTKNIQYF.